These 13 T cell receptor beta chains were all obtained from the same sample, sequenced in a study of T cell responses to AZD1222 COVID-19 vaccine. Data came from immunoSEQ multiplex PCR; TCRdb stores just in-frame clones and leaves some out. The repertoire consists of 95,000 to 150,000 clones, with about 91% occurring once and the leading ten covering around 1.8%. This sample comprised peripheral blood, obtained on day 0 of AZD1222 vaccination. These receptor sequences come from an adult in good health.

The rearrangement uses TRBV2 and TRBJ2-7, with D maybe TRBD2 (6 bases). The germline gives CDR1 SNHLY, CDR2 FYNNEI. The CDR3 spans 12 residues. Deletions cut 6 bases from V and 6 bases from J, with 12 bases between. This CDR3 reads CASRRLDVEQYF. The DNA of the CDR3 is TGTGCCAGCAGAAGACTAGATGTCGAGCAGTACTTC.

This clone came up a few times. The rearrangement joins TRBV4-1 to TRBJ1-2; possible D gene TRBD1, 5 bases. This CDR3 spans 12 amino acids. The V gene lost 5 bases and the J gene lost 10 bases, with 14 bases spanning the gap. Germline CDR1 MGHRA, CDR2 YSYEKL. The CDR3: CASSFLGGVYTF. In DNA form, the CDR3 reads TGCGCCAGCAGCTTCCTCGGGGGAGTCTACACCTTC.

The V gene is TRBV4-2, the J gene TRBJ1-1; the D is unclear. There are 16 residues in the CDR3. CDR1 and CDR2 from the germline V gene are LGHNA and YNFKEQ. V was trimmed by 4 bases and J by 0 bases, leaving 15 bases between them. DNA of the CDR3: TGTGCCAGCAGCCCCAACAACTGGGGTCTGAACACTGAAGCTTTCTTT. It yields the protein CASSPNNWGLNTEAFF.

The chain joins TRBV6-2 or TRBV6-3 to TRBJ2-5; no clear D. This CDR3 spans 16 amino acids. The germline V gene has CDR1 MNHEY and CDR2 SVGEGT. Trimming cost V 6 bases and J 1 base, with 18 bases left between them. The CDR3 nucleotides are TGTGCCAGCAGCTCCGTTGCGCAACGGATCCAAGAGACCCAGTACTTC. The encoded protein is CASSSVAQRIQETQYF.

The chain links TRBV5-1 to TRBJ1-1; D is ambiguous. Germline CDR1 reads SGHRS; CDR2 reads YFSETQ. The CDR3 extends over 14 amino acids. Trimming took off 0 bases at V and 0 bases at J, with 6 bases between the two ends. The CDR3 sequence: CASSLGAMNTEAFF. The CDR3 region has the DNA TGCGCCAGCAGCTTGGGAGCAATGAACACTGAAGCTTTCTTT.

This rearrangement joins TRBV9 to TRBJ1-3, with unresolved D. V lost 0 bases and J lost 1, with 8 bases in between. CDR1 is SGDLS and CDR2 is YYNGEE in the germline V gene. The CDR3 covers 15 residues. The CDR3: CASSVGGSSGNTIYF. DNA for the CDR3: TGTGCCAGCAGCGTAGGAGGCTCATCTGGAAACACCATATATTTT. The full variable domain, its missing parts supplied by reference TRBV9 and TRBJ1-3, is DSGVTQTPKHLITATGQRVTLRCSPRSGDLSVYWYQQSLDQGLQFLIQYYNGEERAKGNILERFSAQQFPDLHSELNLSSLELGDSALYFCASSVGGSSGNTIYFGEGSWLTVV.

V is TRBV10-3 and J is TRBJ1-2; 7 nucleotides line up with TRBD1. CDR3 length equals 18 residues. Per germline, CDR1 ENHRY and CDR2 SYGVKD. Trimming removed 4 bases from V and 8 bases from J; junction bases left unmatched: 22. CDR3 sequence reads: CAISVWGDSPKSPPGYTF. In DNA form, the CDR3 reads TGTGCCATCAGTGTTTGGGGGGACAGCCCTAAAAGCCCACCCGGCTACACCTTC.

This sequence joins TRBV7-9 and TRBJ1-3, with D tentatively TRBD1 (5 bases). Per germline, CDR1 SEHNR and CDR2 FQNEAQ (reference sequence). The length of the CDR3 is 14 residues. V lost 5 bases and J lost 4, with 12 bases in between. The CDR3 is CASSPSAGGNTIYF. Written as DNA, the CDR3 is TGTGCCAGCAGCCCCTCGGCAGGGGGAAACACCATATATTTT.

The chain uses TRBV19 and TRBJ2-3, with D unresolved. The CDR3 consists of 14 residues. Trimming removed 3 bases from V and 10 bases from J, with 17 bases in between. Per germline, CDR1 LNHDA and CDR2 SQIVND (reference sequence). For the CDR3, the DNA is TGTGCCAGTAGTATTCGTCTCCATTCTGATGCGCAGTATTTT. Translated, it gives CASSIRLHSDAQYF.

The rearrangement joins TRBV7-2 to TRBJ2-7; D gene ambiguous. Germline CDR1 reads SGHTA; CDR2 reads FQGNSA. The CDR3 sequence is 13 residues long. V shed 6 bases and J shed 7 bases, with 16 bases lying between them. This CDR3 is CASRIAPSGEQYV. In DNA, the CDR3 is TGTGCCAGCAGAATAGCCCCGTCAGGAGAGCAGTACGTC.

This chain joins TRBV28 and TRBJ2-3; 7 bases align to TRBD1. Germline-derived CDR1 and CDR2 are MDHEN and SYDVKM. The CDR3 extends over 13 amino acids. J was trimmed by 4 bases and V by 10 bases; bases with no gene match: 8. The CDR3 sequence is CAIQATGSDTQYF. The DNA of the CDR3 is TGTGCCATTCAAGCGACAGGGTCAGATACGCAGTATTTT.

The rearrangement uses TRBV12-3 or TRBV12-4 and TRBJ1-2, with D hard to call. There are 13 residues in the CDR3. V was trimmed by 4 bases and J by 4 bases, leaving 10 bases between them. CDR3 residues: CASSSGLGYGYTF. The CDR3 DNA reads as TGTGCCAGCAGTTCTGGGTTGGGCTATGGCTACACCTTC.

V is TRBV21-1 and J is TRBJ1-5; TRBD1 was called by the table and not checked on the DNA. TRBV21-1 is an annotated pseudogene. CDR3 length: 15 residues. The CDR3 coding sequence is TGTGCCAGCAGACCGGGACAGGTTATTTATCAGCCCCAGCATTTT. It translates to CASRPGQVIYQPQHF.